The following is a TCR beta chain sequence with its context. Produced via immunoSEQ multiplex PCR; TCRdb's table is partial and in-frame only. Of some 110,000 clones listed, approximately 86% are singletons. The source of the sample is a study of T cell responses to AZD1222 COVID-19 vaccine. Here the sequenced sample was peripheral blood, taken 28 days after the second AZD1222 dose. The TCR was taken from an adult who received the AZD1222 COVID-19 vaccine.

As DNA, the CDR3 is TGTGCCAGCAGCTTAACGTCCTCTAGGGGCACCGGGGAGCTGTTTTTT. It specifies CASSLTSSRGTGELFF. The chain recombines TRBV7-3 with TRBJ2-2, with TRBD1 as a possible D gene (5 bases). The CDR3 extends over 16 amino acids. Between the trimmed V and J ends, which lost 0 bases and 4 bases, there was a span of 12 bases. Per germline, CDR1 SGHTA and CDR2 FQGTGA.